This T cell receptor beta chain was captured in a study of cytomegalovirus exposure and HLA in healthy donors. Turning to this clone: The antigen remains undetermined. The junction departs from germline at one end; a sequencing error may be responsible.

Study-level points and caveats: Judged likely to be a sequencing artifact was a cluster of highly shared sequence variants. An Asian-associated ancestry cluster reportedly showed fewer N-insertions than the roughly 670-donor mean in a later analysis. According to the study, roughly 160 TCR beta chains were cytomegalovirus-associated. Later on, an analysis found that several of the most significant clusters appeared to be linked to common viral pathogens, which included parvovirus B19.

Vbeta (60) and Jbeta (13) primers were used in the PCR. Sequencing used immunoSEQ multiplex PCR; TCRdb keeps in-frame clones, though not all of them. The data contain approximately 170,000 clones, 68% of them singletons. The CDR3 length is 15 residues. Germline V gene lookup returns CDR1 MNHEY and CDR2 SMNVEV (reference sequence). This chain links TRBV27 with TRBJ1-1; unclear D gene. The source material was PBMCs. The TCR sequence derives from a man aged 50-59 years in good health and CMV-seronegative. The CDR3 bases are TGTGCCAGCAGTTTCGGGGTGACGATGAACATTGAAGCTTTCTTT. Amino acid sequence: CASSFGVTMNIEAFF.